The next 17 T cell receptor beta chains were all read from a single sample in a study of CD8+ T cells in alopecia areata. Extraction of RNA preceded its reverse transcription into cDNA, which served as the sequencing template. The assay was immunoSEQ multiplex PCR, and TCRdb's table has in-frame clones only and misses some. The sample shows approximately 210,000 clones, more than 55% of them seen only once. The treatment is: oral pan-JAK inhibitor, 5-10 mg twice daily. The sequenced sample was CD4+ T cells sorted from blood, obtained at approximately week 45, from a patient treated with tofacitinib. Every receptor here comes from a human donor with alopecia areata.

The table lists this clone with a few counts. The rearrangement joins TRBV7-3 to TRBJ2-3; the match to TRBD2 covers 8 bases. The trim removed 5 bases at V and 6 bases at J, leaving 7 bases unmatched. Germline CDR1 and CDR2: SGHTA and FQGTGA. CDR3 length: 14 residues. The CDR3 spells CASSLGLASDTQYF. In nucleotides, the CDR3 is TGTGCCAGCAGCCTCGGACTAGCTTCGGATACGCAGTATTTT. Filled out from reference TRBV7-3 and TRBJ2-3, the complete variable domain reads GAGVSQTPSNKVTEKGKYVELRCDPISGHTALYWYRQSLGQGPEFLIYFQGTGAADDSGLPNDRFFAVRPEGSVSTLKIQRTERGDSAVYLCASSLGLASDTQYFGPGTRLTVL.

The chain carries TRBV19 and TRBJ2-6; perhaps TRBD1 as D (8 bases). V lost 8 bases and J lost 2, with 13 bases in between. The germline V gene encodes CDR1 LNHDA and CDR2 SQIVND (reference sequence). This CDR3 is built from 15 residues. The chain's CDR3 is CASDTGGAGANVLTF. The CDR3 nucleotides are TGTGCCAGTGACACAGGGGGGGCTGGGGCCAACGTCCTGACTTTC.

The chain is built from TRBV9 and TRBJ2-1; 7 positions agree with TRBD2. Germline CDR1 and CDR2: SGDLS and YYNGEE. CDR3 size: 16 residues. V lost 1 base to trimming and J lost 6 bases; unmatched junction nucleotides: 10. CDR3 sequence reads: CASSVSSGGLPNEQFF. The CDR3 bases are TGTGCCAGCAGCGTATCCTCGGGGGGTCTCCCCAATGAGCAGTTCTTC.

The chain combines TRBV11-2 with TRBJ2-1, with D unclear. The CDR3 consists of 14 residues. With 1 base removed from V and 6 bases from J, the gap between germline ends came to 10 bases. Germline V lookup: CDR1 SGHAT, CDR2 FQNNGV. The CDR3, as DNA: TGTGCCAGCAGCTTAGGCTGGCGGATCAATGAGCAGTTCTTC. Protein product: CASSLGWRINEQFF.

This clone was seen a handful of times. The chain is built from TRBV27 and TRBJ1-5, with 9 bases matching TRBD1. The J segment lost 4 bases and the V segment lost 3 bases, leaving 4 bases of the junction unmatched. This CDR3 has 15 amino acids. Germline-derived CDR1 and CDR2 are MNHEY and SMNVEV (reference sequence). The CDR3 loop is CASSFPTGGNQPQHF. The CDR3 DNA reads TGTGCCAGCAGTTTCCCGACAGGGGGAAATCAGCCCCAGCATTTT.

This rearrangement joins TRBV9 to TRBJ1-1, with D possibly being TRBD1 (5 bases). The CDR3 is 15 amino acids. Germline values: CDR1 SGDLS, CDR2 YYNGEE. Trimming pared 4 bases from V and 1 base from J, leaving 14 bases between. As DNA, the CDR3 is TGTGCCAGCAGCCTTGTTGGGGACTGGAACACTGAAGCTTTCTTT. Residues: CASSLVGDWNTEAFF. The full variable domain, rest sourced from reference TRBV9 and TRBJ1-1, is DSGVTQTPKHLITATGQRVTLRCSPRSGDLSVYWYQQSLDQGLQFLIQYYNGEERAKGNILERFSAQQFPDLHSELNLSSLELGDSALYFCASSLVGDWNTEAFFGQGTRLTVV.

The rearrangement uses TRBV19 and TRBJ1-1; D remains ambiguous. The CDR3 is 15 amino acids. V lost 4 bases to trimming and J lost 5 bases, with 17 bases between them. Germline V lookup: CDR1 LNHDA, CDR2 SQIVND (reference sequence). DNA of the CDR3: TGTGCCAGTAGTAGCGCACCTTTAGGGTTGACTGAAGCTTTCTTT. It specifies CASSSAPLGLTEAFF.

The rearrangement joins TRBV29-1 to TRBJ1-5; D unresolved. Germline V gene sequence: CDR1 SQVTM, CDR2 ANQGSEA. Trimming pared 1 base from V and 6 bases from J, leaving 7 bases between. This CDR3 region has 12 residues. In DNA form, the CDR3 reads TGCAGCGTTGAAGGGGCCGGTCAGCCCCAGCATTTT. It codes for CSVEGAGQPQHF.

This clone was detected only a few times. The rearrangement uses TRBV29-1 and TRBJ1-2; 8 nucleotides align to TRBD1. Trimming took 7 bases from V and 3 from J; bases not matched to a gene: 4. Germline lookup yields CDR1 SQVTM and CDR2 ANQGSEA. The CDR3 spans 12 residues. The CDR3 loop is CSGATGDYGYTF. CDR3 nucleotide sequence: TGCAGCGGAGCGACAGGGGACTATGGCTACACCTTC.

CDR3 protein: CASSEGGKVYEQYF. CDR3 sequence (DNA): TGTGCCAGCAGTGAAGGTGGGAAGGTCTACGAGCAGTACTTC. This chain connects TRBV25-1 to TRBJ2-7; unclear D gene. With 2 bases removed from V and 3 bases from J, the gap between germline ends came to 11 bases. This CDR3 is built from 14 residues. CDR1 and CDR2 (germline): MGHDK, SYGVNS.

The chain is built from TRBV9 and TRBJ1-6; D unresolved. The germline V gene has CDR1 SGDLS and CDR2 YYNGEE. CDR3 length equals 14 residues. V was shortened by 2 bases and J by 6 bases, with 9 bases between the two germline ends. In DNA, the CDR3 is TGTGCCAGCAGCGTCCGGGCCGTTAATTCACCCCTCCACTTT. It encodes CASSVRAVNSPLHF.

The genes are TRBV25-1 and TRBJ1-2, with 9 bases lining up with TRBD1. This CDR3 is built from 13 residues. The ends lost 7 bases at V and 6 bases at J; junction bases unmatched: 6. Germline V gives CDR1 MGHDK, CDR2 SYGVNS. The DNA for the CDR3 is TGTGCCAGCACCGGGACAGGGTGGGATGGCTACACCTTC. Protein: CASTGTGWDGYTF.

The V call is TRBV4-1, the J call TRBJ1-2; possibly TRBD1 for D (6 bases). The CDR3 sequence is 15 residues long. V lost 4 bases to trimming and J lost 7 bases, with 19 bases between them. Germline CDR1 reads MGHRA; CDR2 reads YSYEKL. The DNA for the CDR3 is TGCGCCAGCAGCCTGGACAGCACCTTAGGCGGTGGCTACACCTTC. It encodes CASSLDSTLGGGYTF.

The chain links TRBV14 to TRBJ1-4; D might be TRBD1 (6 bases). The CDR3 has 15 amino acids. Deletions cut 4 bases from V and 5 bases from J, with 14 bases between. Germline CDR1 reads SGHDN; CDR2 reads FVKESK. CDR3 protein: CASSPGTRPNEKLFF. CDR3 bases: TGTGCCAGCAGCCCGGGGACAAGGCCGAATGAAAAACTGTTTTTT.

This sequence joins TRBV29-1 and TRBJ1-2; TRBD1 matches 11 bases. The trim removed 8 bases at V and 6 bases at J, leaving 5 bases unmatched. CDR1 is SQVTM and CDR2 is ANQGSEA in the germline V gene. The CDR3 is made up of 12 amino acids. The chain's CDR3 is CSSMGQGDGYTF. The CDR3 DNA sequence: TGCAGCTCAATGGGACAGGGGGATGGCTACACCTTC. The full variable domain, in which reference TRBV29-1 and TRBJ1-2 provide the parts outside the CDR3, is SAVISQKPSRDICQRGTSLTIQCQVDSQVTMMFWYRQQPGQSLTLIATANQGSEATYESGFVIDKFPISRPNLTFSTLTVSNMSPEDSSIYLCSSMGQGDGYTFGSGTRLTVV.

V and J are TRBV4-1 and TRBJ2-2; D remains ambiguous. The germline V gene encodes CDR1 MGHRA and CDR2 YSYEKL. V lost 4 bases, J lost 4 bases, and 16 bases lay in between. The CDR3 consists of 16 residues. In DNA form, the CDR3 reads TGCGCCAGCAGCCCACGAGTTACCCCGAGCACCGGGGAGCTGTTTTTT. Protein: CASSPRVTPSTGELFF.

The chain combines TRBV6-1 with TRBJ2-2; D is ambiguous. Trimming stripped 6 bases from V and 6 bases from J, with 17 bases between. The CDR3 loop spans 15 amino acids. Germline values: CDR1 MNHNS, CDR2 SASEGT. The CDR3 protein is CASSPDGLIPGELFF. The CDR3 DNA reads TGTGCCAGCAGCCCCGACGGTTTGATTCCCGGGGAGCTGTTTTTT.